This is a list of T cell receptor beta chains from one sample in a study of blood T cell repertoires in COVID-19. Here immunoSEQ multiplex PCR was the method, and the copy in TCRdb shows in-frame clones only, minus some. This sample has over 200,000 clones, with approximately 81% found just once. Input material: peripheral blood. These receptors were taken from an elderly woman with acute or convalescent COVID-19. Both conserved end residues are part of each CDR3. D genes are given only for firm matches. Clone size is shown for a subset of rows, as once, few, many or a class of expanded clone.

TRBJ1-6 . TRBV3-1/TRBV3-2 . TGTGCCAGCAGCCTCCCTGGGAGTGGGGCCCTCCACTTT CASSLPGSGALHF
TRBJ1-3 . TRBV5-6 . TGTGCCAGCAGCTTGATTGGGGCAAACACCATATATTTT CASSLIGANTIYF
TRBJ2-3 TRBD2 TRBV2 . TGTGCCGGACGGACTAGCGGGAGCACAGATACGCAGTATTTT CAGRTSGSTDTQYF
TRBJ1-3 TRBD1 TRBV6-1 few TGTGCCAGCAGACCCCGACAGGGCTCTGGAAACACCATATATTTT CASRPRQGSGNTIYF
TRBJ2-5 . TRBV3-1/TRBV3-2 . TGTGCCAGCAGCGGGGCAGGCGTGGCTACCCAGTACTTC CASSGAGVATQYF
TRBJ1-6 . TRBV5-1 . TGCGCCAGCAGCTTGGCCCCTAACTCCTATAATTCACCCCTCCACTTT CASSLAPNSYNSPLHF
TRBJ1-5 . TRBV21-1 . TGTGCCAGCACCGGACAGGGAGGAGGCAGCAATCAGCCCCAGCATTTT CASTGQGGGSNQPQHF
TRBJ1-6 TRBD1 TRBV19 few TGTGCCAGTAGTATGAGCAGGGGGCTTTCACCCCTCCACTTT CASSMSRGLSPLHF
TRBJ1-3 . TRBV10-3 . TGTGCCATCAGTGCAGGGGCCGGAAACACCATATATTTT CAISAGAGNTIYF
TRBJ2-7 TRBD1 TRBV3-1/TRBV3-2 . TGTGCCAGCAGCCCGGACAGGTTCTCCAGCTACGAGCAGTACTTC CASSPDRFSSYEQYF
TRBJ2-7 . TRBV18 . TGTGCCAGCTCACCACCGCCCGACGAAGGGAGGTACGAGCAGTACTTC CASSPPPDEGRYEQYF
TRBJ1-2 TRBD1 TRBV9 . TGTGCCAGCAGCGCGACAGGGGGCTTTAGGAAAAACTATGGCTACACCTTC CASSATGGFRKNYGYTF
TRBJ1-5 TRBD1 TRBV6-5 few TGTGCCGTTCATCAGGGGGCCCCCCATCAGCCCCAGCATTTT CAVHQGAPHQPQHF
TRBJ2-7 . TRBV7-2 . TGTGCCAGCAGCTCACGCACAGGGGGGGCCTACGAGCAGTACTTC CASSSRTGGAYEQYF
TRBJ2-1 TRBD2 TRBV4-1 . TGCGCCAGCAGCCAAGAAAATGGACTAGCGGGAGGGCCCTTCGATGAGCAGTTCTTC CASSQENGLAGGPFDEQFF
TRBJ2-1 . TRBV10-3 . TGTGCCATCAGTGAACGGGAGAGCTCCTACAATGAGCAGTTCTTC CAISERESSYNEQFF
TRBJ2-5 TRBD1 TRBV2 . TGTGCCAGCAACCGGGACAGGGCGCAAGAGACCCAGTACTTC CASNRDRAQETQYF
TRBJ2-5 . TRBV7-9 . TGTGCCAGCAGCTTTACAGGGATGGCAGAGACCCAGTACTTC CASSFTGMAETQYF
TRBJ2-7 TRBD1 TRBV3-1/TRBV3-2 few TGTGCCAGCAGCCAGGGACAGGGCTACGAGCAGTACTTC CASSQGQGYEQYF
TRBJ1-6 . TRBV3-1/TRBV3-2 . TGTGCCAGCAGCCAGGGACTGAATAATTCACCCCTCCACTTT CASSQGLNNSPLHF
TRBJ2-2 . TRBV3-1/TRBV3-2 . TGTGCCAGCAGCCAAGCCTCTAAAGGGGAGCTGTTTTTT CASSQASKGELFF
TRBJ2-2 . TRBV19 . TGTGCCAGTAGTATGATCTTGGGGGCGCGGGGGGAGCTGTTTTTT CASSMILGARGELFF
TRBJ2-1 . TRBV7-8 once TGTGCCAGCAGCTTAGCCGACATTAGAAATGAGCAGTTCTTC CASSLADIRNEQFF
TRBJ1-5 . TRBV28 . TGTGCCAGCACCCGCCGGGGGCAGCCCCAGCATTTT CASTRRGQPQHF
TRBJ2-3 TRBD2 TRBV6-1 . TGTGCCAGCAGCGAAAGACCTAGCGGGGCGGTCACAGATACGCAGTATTTT CASSERPSGAVTDTQYF
TRBJ2-7 . TRBV15 . TGTGCCACCAGCAGAGAATCGGGGGGCGTCAACGAGCAGTACTTC CATSRESGGVNEQYF
TRBJ2-7 TRBD1 TRBV6-5 . TGTGCCAGCAGTTTACAGGGGTACTACGAGCAGTACTTC CASSLQGYYEQYF
TRBJ2-2 TRBD2 TRBV6-1 . TGTGCCAGCAGTGAAGAATATGGGGGAGGGCCCGGCGGGGAGCTGTTTTTT CASSEEYGGGPGGELFF
TRBJ1-4 . TRBV18 . TGTGCCAGCTCCGTTCCGGGTCGCCCTGAAAAACTGTTTTTT CASSVPGRPEKLFF
TRBJ2-1 . TRBV5-8 . TGTGCCAGCAGCTGGTCTGTCGTGGTTGGCAGCTACAATGAGCAGTTCTTC CASSWSVVVGSYNEQFF
TRBJ1-2 TRBD1 TRBV19 . TGTGCCAGTAGTGAGGACAGGGGGAACTATGGCTACACCTTC CASSEDRGNYGYTF
TRBJ2-3 . TRBV24-1 . TGTGCCACCAGTGGACCGGGACTCCGGAGTACAGATACGCAGTATTTT CATSGPGLRSTDTQYF
TRBJ2-1 TRBD2 TRBV4-1 . TGCGCCAGCAGCCAAGATCCGCTCTTGGGACTAGGGTTCTTC CASSQDPLLGLGFF
TRBJ1-5 TRBD1 TRBV13 . TGTGCCAGCAGCTTTGGGACAGGGGGGAATAGCAATCAGCCCCAGCATTTT CASSFGTGGNSNQPQHF
TRBJ1-2 TRBD1 TRBV2 . TGTGCCAGCAGTGAAGCGCTCCGACAGGGTGGCTACACCTTC CASSEALRQGGYTF
TRBJ2-7 . TRBV2 once TGTGCCAGCAGACGGGTAGAAGCGCCATCCTACGAGCAGTACTTC CASRRVEAPSYEQYF
TRBJ2-3 . TRBV7-2 . TGTGCCAGCAGCTTAGGATTAGTGGGAGACGGCACAGATACGCAGTATTTT CASSLGLVGDGTDTQYF
TRBJ1-6 . TRBV1 . TGCACCAGCAGCCCTTGCCGGACAGGGCTACTCCGCTCCTATAATTCACCCCTCCACTTT CTSSPCRTGLLRSYNSPLHF
TRBJ2-5 . TRBV6-1 . TGTGCCAGCAGTGAAGCCAGGGGAGAGACCCAGTACTTC CASSEARGETQYF
TRBJ2-7 . TRBV4-1 few TGCGCCAGTTCAAGGGGCCCGGGGACTGGCTACGAGCAGTACTTC CASSRGPGTGYEQYF
TRBJ2-2 . TRBV27 few TGTGCCAGCACCCGATCCCCAGGGACCGGGGAGCTGTTTTTT CASTRSPGTGELFF
TRBJ1-2 TRBD1 TRBV27 . TGTGCCAGCAGTCTAGGGACAGGGAGGCAGAGCTACACCTTC CASSLGTGRQSYTF